Following are 21 T cell receptor beta chains from one sample sequenced in a study of T-cell memory formation after mild COVID-19. One entry per CDR3 protein, called by TCRdb with MiXCR from the 5' RACE reads. The sample carries almost 350,000 distinct CDR3 sequences, 20% to 25% recorded once. Material for sequencing was PBMCs or a T cell subset sorted from them (not recorded which). Receptors were obtained from a man aged 18-30 years who had mild COVID-19 (a few samples of this study predate the infection). Cell type and time point are not known.

This clonotype showed up just a few times. The V call is TRBV7-9, the J call TRBJ2-4, with 7 bases fitting TRBD2. Germline V gene sequence: CDR1 SEHNR, CDR2 FQNEAQ (reference sequence). V was pared by 1 base and J by 0 bases, with 3 bases of the junction left unmatched. The CDR3 consists of 16 residues. In nucleotides, the CDR3 is TGTGCCAGCAGCTTAGGCGGGGGATTAGCCAAAAACATTCAGTACTTC. Its protein product is CASSLGGGLAKNIQYF.

This clonotype was observed at least ten times. This chain uses TRBV7-2 with TRBJ2-3, with D maybe TRBD2 (6 bases). This CDR3 has 14 amino acids. The germline V gene encodes CDR1 SGHTA and CDR2 FQGNSA. Trimming stripped 7 bases from V and 4 bases from J, with 15 bases between. The DNA of the CDR3 is TGTGCCAGCACCTCGACTTGGGGGGCAGATACGCAGTATTTT. Translated: CASTSTWGADTQYF.

This clonotype occurred a few times. The chain joins TRBV11-3 to TRBJ2-6; TRBD1 agrees at 11 bases. The CDR3 contains 17 residues. Germline V gene data show CDR1 as SGHNT and CDR2 as YENEEA. V lost 4 bases to trimming and J lost 1 base; unmatched junction nucleotides: 3. The CDR3 region has the DNA TGTGCCAGCAGCTCAGGACAGGGGGCTTCTGGGGCCAACGTCCTGACTTTC. Its translation: CASSSGQGASGANVLTF.

This clonotype was found a few times. The chain links TRBV6-2 or TRBV6-3 to TRBJ2-2; 8 bases line up with TRBD1. The CDR3 totals 14 residues. Trimming cost V 5 bases and J 7 bases; bases outside gene matches: 6. CDR1 is MNHEY, CDR2 SVGEGT, per germline. CDR3: CASSKGQGVGELFF. CDR3 bases: TGTGCCAGCAGTAAAGGACAGGGCGTCGGGGAGCTGTTTTTT.

At least ten counts were recorded for this clonotype. The rearrangement joins TRBV12-3 or TRBV12-4 to TRBJ1-1; D call uncertain. The CDR3 consists of 12 residues. Trimming cost V 3 bases and J 4 bases, with 6 bases left between them. CDR3 amino acids: CASSLAFTEAFF. CDR3 nucleotides: TGTGCCAGCAGTTTGGCATTCACTGAAGCTTTCTTT.

V and J are TRBV11-2 and TRBJ2-5; no definite D call. V shed 5 bases and J shed 1 base, with 11 bases lying between them. The CDR3 is 14 amino acids. The germline V gene has CDR1 SGHAT and CDR2 FQNNGV. CDR3 DNA sequence: TGTGCCAGCAGCCCTTATAAGCTCCAAGAGACCCAGTACTTC. Its translation: CASSPYKLQETQYF.

This chain connects TRBV12-3 or TRBV12-4 to TRBJ2-3; unclear D gene. The CDR3 loop spans 20 amino acids. V lost 6 bases and J lost 2, with 30 bases in between. The DNA for the CDR3 is TGTGCCAGCAGCCTTAGTGGTCAGTTTTTCCCCGGTAGGGACACAGATACGCAGTATTTT. This translates into CASSLSGQFFPGRDTDTQYF.

A remark on this clonotype: One junction end disagrees with the germline gene, perhaps due to a read error. V and J are TRBV23-1 and TRBJ2-2, with TRBD2 as a possible D gene (6 bases). TRBV23-1 is flagged as an ORF with uncertain function. The CDR3 runs 17 residues. CDR3 in DNA: TGCGCCAGCACCCTCGCGGGGAACACGGTCTCCACCGGGGATCTGTTTTTT. This codes for CASTLAGNTVSTGDLFF.

This clonotype was seen a handful of times. J is TRBJ2-3 and V is TRBV14; 7 bases are a match to TRBD1. The V gene's germline CDR1 is SGHDN and CDR2 FVKESK. Unmatched junction bases numbered 2, after V lost 0 bases and J lost 5 bases. The CDR3 is 14 amino acids. CDR3 region: CASSQERDRDTQYF. As DNA, the CDR3 is TGTGCCAGCAGCCAAGAGAGGGACAGAGATACGCAGTATTTT.

This chain links TRBV21-1 with TRBJ1-5. TRBV21-1 is a pseudogene locus. The CDR3 sequence is 12 residues long. This chain's CDR3 is CASSKTYQPQHF. The CDR3, as DNA: TGTGCCAGCAGCAAAACTTATCAGCCCCAGCATTTT.

This clonotype was detected only a few times. This chain uses TRBV28 with TRBJ2-3; 8 bases match TRBD2. Unmatched junction bases numbered 4, after V lost 4 bases and J lost 1 base. Germline V gene lookup returns CDR1 MDHEN and CDR2 SYDVKM. The CDR3 sequence is 15 residues long. CDR3 coding DNA: TGTGCCAGCAGTTCGCCAGCGGGGGGCACAGATACGCAGTATTTT. This translates into CASSSPAGGTDTQYF.

The genes are TRBV7-9 and TRBJ1-1; D not resolved. CDR3 length: 15 residues. Trimming took 2 bases from V and 4 from J, leaving 14 bases between them. Germline V gives CDR1 SEHNR, CDR2 FQNEAQ (reference sequence). The CDR3 region has the DNA TGTGCCAGCAGCTTACGGGAGACCTTGGGCACTGAAGCTTTCTTT. The encoded protein is CASSLRETLGTEAFF. The full variable domain, with the rest looked up from reference TRBV7-9 and TRBJ1-1, is DTGVSQNPRHKITKRGQNVTFRCDPISEHNRLYWYRQTLGQGPEFLTYFQNEAQLEKSRLLSDRFSAERPKGSFSTLEIQRTEQGDSAMYLCASSLRETLGTEAFFGQGTRLTVV.

This clonotype came up a few times. The V gene is TRBV20-1, the J gene TRBJ2-7, with 8 bases matching TRBD1. The V segment lost 6 bases and the J segment 3 bases; nucleotides outside the gene matches: 10. CDR3 length equals 14 residues. From germline, CDR1 is DFQATT and CDR2 SNEGSKA (reference sequence). CDR3 bases: TGCAGTGCAAAACCAGGGGGCTCTGGCTACGAGCAGTACGTC. Encoded protein: CSAKPGGSGYEQYV.

The chain links TRBV19 to TRBJ2-5, with D possibly matching TRBD1 (6 bases). This CDR3 contains 14 residues. The V gene's germline CDR1 is LNHDA and CDR2 SQIVND (reference sequence). Deletions cut 8 bases from V and 0 bases from J, with 13 bases between. CDR3 sequence: CASGSQGDQETQYF. The CDR3, as DNA: TGTGCCAGTGGGTCACAGGGTGACCAAGAGACCCAGTACTTC.

The chain has TRBV7-2 and TRBJ2-5; D unresolved. This CDR3 region has 13 residues. The V and J ends lost 7 bases and 5 bases respectively, with 14 bases between them. CDR1 is SGHTA, CDR2 FQGNSA, per germline. The CDR3 here is CASTLGWMETQYF. The DNA for the CDR3 is TGTGCCAGCACCCTAGGGTGGATGGAGACCCAGTACTTC.

The chain joins TRBV3-1 to TRBJ1-6; D gene ambiguous. The CDR3 runs to 13 residues. The V gene's germline CDR1 is LGHDT and CDR2 YNNKEL (reference sequence). Trimming removed 7 bases at V and 7 bases at J, with 11 bases between. CDR3 sequence (DNA): TGTGCCAGCAATGAATTTTTAAATTCACCCCTCCACTTT. Residues: CASNEFLNSPLHF.

The CDR3 bases are TGTGCCAGCAGTTACCTTAGCGGGGGGGCGCAGTATTTT. Translating gives CASSYLSGGAQYF. This chain uses TRBV6-2 or TRBV6-3 with TRBJ2-3, with TRBD2 matching over 11 bases. Trimming removed 2 bases from V and 10 bases from J; junction bases left unmatched: 2. Germline CDR1 and CDR2: MNHEY and SVGEGT. The length of the CDR3 is 13 residues.

V usage is TRBV12-3 or TRBV12-4 and J usage is TRBJ1-2, with TRBD1 matching 7 bases. V shed 8 bases and J 7 bases; nucleotides not matched to a gene: 7. The CDR3 is made up of 12 amino acids. CDR3 bases: TGTGCCAGCGGGGACAGCCGTCGTGGCTACACCTTC. Translation: CASGDSRRGYTF.

This clonotype was detected only a few times. The gene calls are TRBV27 and TRBJ2-7; D might be TRBD1 (7 bases). V was shortened by 6 bases and J by 3 bases, with 15 bases between the two germline ends. The CDR3 loop spans 14 amino acids. CDR1 is MNHEY, CDR2 SMNVEV, per germline (reference sequence). The CDR3 DNA reads as TGTGCCAGCAGCCCCGGGGGACAGTACTACGAGCAGTACTTC. It translates to CASSPGGQYYEQYF.

This rearrangement joins TRBV5-6 to TRBJ2-5, with a possible D match to TRBD2 (6 bases). Germline assignment: CDR1 SGHDT and CDR2 YYEEEE. The germline V and J ends were trimmed by 4 bases and 4 bases, with 11 bases remaining between them. This CDR3 comprises 13 residues. As DNA, the CDR3 is TGTGCCAGCAGCATGACTAGTATAGAGACCCAGTACTTC. It yields the protein CASSMTSIETQYF. The variable domain in full, with the rest retrieved from reference TRBV5-6 and TRBJ2-5, is DAGVTQSPTHLIKTRGQQVTLRCSPKSGHDTVSWYQQALGQGPQFIFQYYEEEERQRGNFPDRFSGHQFPNYSSELNVNALLLGDSALYLCASSMTSIETQYFGPGTRLLVL.

This clonotype has a handful of counts. The genes are TRBV6-5 and TRBJ1-1, with 9 bases aligning to TRBD1. V was pared by 5 bases and J by 1 base, with 11 bases of the junction left unmatched. Germline V CDR1 and CDR2: MNHEY, SVGAGI. This CDR3 has 17 amino acids. Here the CDR3 DNA reads TGTGCCAGCAGTCGACAGGGGGACAAAGGGTCGAACACTGAAGCTTTCTTT. Protein: CASSRQGDKGSNTEAFF.